This TCR beta chain was sequenced during a study of T cells after posttransplantation cyclophosphamide. The study, taken as a whole, reports: TRB overlap between skin or GI tissue T cells and blood was limited.

Repertoires were generated with immunoSEQ multiplex PCR, while TCRdb's copy carries only in-frame clones and drops some. Of approximately 30,000 clones listed, around 90% are singletons. The ends were cut back, 0 bases at V and 4 bases at J, with 6 bases in the middle. This CDR3 region has 13 residues. Germline CDR1 is SGDLS and CDR2 is YYNGEE. With respect to this clone: The antigen is undetermined.

The TCR sequence derives from a woman between 35 and 50 years old with a blood cancer, CMV-positive, and with a related stem cell donor. The chain has TRBV9 and TRBJ2-3; no firm D call. Sequencing was done on a sample of PBMCs. The CDR3 sequence: CASSVALSDTQYF. The CDR3 DNA reads as TGTGCCAGCAGCGTAGCCCTTTCAGATACGCAGTATTTT.